Listed here is a single T cell receptor (beta chain). Its antigen remains unknown. The data stem from a study of shared clonotypes between healthy human individuals. Study-wide points: Naive subsets usually exceeded memory subsets in estimated richness. Rarefaction gave evidence that sorted-subset sequencing remained incomplete despite large depth.

Sorted-subset replicate PCR reactions were performed with approximately 0.2 ug DNA, corresponding to roughly 31,000 T cell genomes. Sequencing used immunoSEQ multiplex PCR; TCRdb keeps in-frame clones, though not all of them. The sample holds 2 million to 3 million clones; around 90% are singletons and the top ten take roughly 0.14%. The CDR3 is 13 amino acids. V lost 2 bases and J lost 6, with 11 bases in between. Looked up from germline, CDR1 is KGHSH and CDR2 is LQKENI. The TCR was taken from a man aged 18 to 29 in good health. The chain uses TRBV18 and TRBJ2-7, with D possibly TRBD1 on 6 matching bases. The sequenced material came from naive CD4+ T cells sorted from blood. Subset: CD45RA+ positively selected. CDR3 protein: CASSPSTGLEQYF. The CDR3 DNA reads as TGTGCCAGCTCACCATCGACAGGTCTCGAGCAGTACTTC.